This section outlines one T cell receptor (beta chain) sequence together with its context. Its matching antigen is unknown. The data were taken from a study of T cell responses to AZD1222 COVID-19 vaccine. Study-wide results and caveats: Every sample of the repertoires postdated the peak T cell response. White British people made up most donors, females outnumbered males, and clonal diversity was possibly underestimated. Just a handful of AZD1222 recipients tested seropositive at baseline.

The V gene lost 4 bases and the J gene lost 0 bases, with 4 bases spanning the gap. The CDR3 is 13 amino acids. Germline CDR1 SGHAT, CDR2 FQDESV (reference sequence). Method: immunoSEQ multiplex PCR; TCRdb's copy keeps in-frame clones and lacks some. The table records 100,000 to 150,000 clones, around 90% of them present only once. This material consisted of peripheral blood, taken on day 0 of AZD1222 vaccination. The V gene is TRBV11-1, the J gene TRBJ1-3; no firm D call. This receptor was taken from an adult in good health. CDR3 in DNA: TGTGCCAGCAGCTCATCCTCTGGAAACACCATATATTTT. Amino acid sequence: CASSSSSGNTIYF.